One sample yielded the 14 T cell receptor beta chains listed below, sequenced in a study of blood T cell repertoires in COVID-19. The protocol was immunoSEQ multiplex PCR, while the TCRdb copy is restricted to in-frame clones and leaves out a portion. The data show 200,000 to 250,000 clones, about 83% seen once. Sequencing used peripheral blood. These receptors were obtained from a woman between 50 and 59 years old with acute or convalescent COVID-19.

The genes are TRBV11-2 and TRBJ1-1; no reliable D call. The CDR3 spans 13 residues. Trimming cost V 3 bases and J 1 base, with 6 bases left between them. Germline CDR1 reads SGHAT; CDR2 reads FQNNGV. In DNA, the CDR3 is TGTGCCAGCAGCTTTAGCGAGAACACTGAAGCTTTCTTT. The encoded protein is CASSFSENTEAFF.

V gene TRBV19 combines with J gene TRBJ2-1, with TRBD2 matching 14 bases. Trimming took 5 bases from V and 4 from J; bases not matched to a gene: 4. CDR3 length equals 16 residues. The V gene's germline CDR1 is LNHDA and CDR2 SQIVND (reference sequence). This CDR3 reads CASSVGLAGAYNEQFF. In DNA form, the CDR3 reads TGTGCCAGTAGTGTGGGACTAGCGGGAGCTTACAATGAGCAGTTCTTC.

The chain has TRBV11-3 and TRBJ2-7, with TRBD2 as a possible D gene (6 bases). In germline, CDR1 is SGHNT, CDR2 YENEEA. CDR3 size: 14 residues. The V end lost 8 bases, the J end lost 4 bases, and 18 bases lay between the germline ends. CDR3 DNA: TGTGCCAGCTCACCACGTGGGGGGTCGTACGAGCAGTACTTC. This encodes CASSPRGGSYEQYF.

The V and J genes are TRBV27 and TRBJ1-6; 9 bases fit TRBD1. This CDR3 region has 15 residues. J gave up 10 bases and V 6 bases, and 10 bases lay outside the gene matches. CDR1 is MNHEY and CDR2 is SMNVEV in the germline V gene (reference sequence). The CDR3: CASRPSGQGTSPLHF. The DNA for the CDR3 is TGTGCCAGCAGGCCATCGGGACAGGGAACCTCACCCCTCCACTTT.

Here the CDR3 DNA reads TGTGCCACGGGACAGGTAAGGACTGCTAACTATGGCTACACCTTC. Amino acids: CATGQVRTANYGYTF. The rearrangement joins TRBV24-1 to TRBJ1-2, with TRBD1 identical over 8 bases. From germline, CDR1 is KGHDR and CDR2 SFDVKD. J lost 0 bases, V lost 10 bases, and 9 bases had no gene match. The CDR3 has 15 amino acids.

The V gene is TRBV7-2, the J gene TRBJ1-2, with 7 bases that match TRBD1. Germline CDR1 and CDR2: SGHTA and FQGNSA. This CDR3 spans 13 amino acids. The V gene end was trimmed by 5 bases and the J gene end by 6 bases; junction bases not matched to a gene: 6. The CDR3 protein is CASSPGQVHGYTF. DNA of the CDR3: TGTGCCAGCAGCCCTGGACAGGTACATGGCTACACCTTC.

V gene TRBV14 combines with J gene TRBJ1-6; TRBD1 aligns across 10 bases. This CDR3 has 16 amino acids. V trimming: 1 base; J trimming: 6 bases; junction bases outside the gene matches: 3. The germline V gene encodes CDR1 SGHDN and CDR2 FVKESK. CDR3 DNA sequence: TGTGCCAGCAGCCAAGGACAGGGGGCGCGTAATTCACCCCTCCACTTT. This encodes CASSQGQGARNSPLHF.

The genes are TRBV7-3 and TRBJ2-4; 8 bases line up with TRBD1. Germline trimming cut 3 bases from V and 9 bases from J; bases unmatched to any gene: 7. CDR1 and CDR2 from the germline V gene are SGHTA and FQGTGA. The CDR3 is 14 amino acids. The CDR3 protein is CASSFDRGSGIQYF. CDR3 bases: TGTGCCAGCAGCTTCGACAGGGGCTCGGGCATTCAGTACTTC.

In its sample, this clone was seen a few times. The chain uses TRBV3-1 (or the pseudogene TRBV3-2) and TRBJ2-5; 8 bases match TRBD1. From germline, CDR1 is LGHDT and CDR2 YNNKEL (reference sequence). The CDR3 consists of 14 residues. V gave up 1 base and J gave up 5 bases; unmatched junction bases: 3. CDR3 amino acids: CASSQGQGFETQYF. The CDR3 DNA is TGTGCCAGCAGCCAAGGACAGGGGTTCGAGACCCAGTACTTC.

This chain uses TRBV5-1 with TRBJ2-3, with TRBD2 identical over 7 bases. CDR3 length: 15 residues. CDR1 and CDR2 (germline): SGHRS, YFSETQ. V shed 4 bases, J shed 5 bases, and the junction held 10 bases outside the gene matches. DNA of the CDR3: TGCGCCAGCAGCCCCGCTGCGGGGGTCCAAGATACGCAGTATTTT. Protein: CASSPAAGVQDTQYF.

This clone was counted a single time. CDR3 in DNA: TGTGCCAGCAGCCCCGGACTAGCGGGGTTTAGCACAGATACGCAGTATTTT. This encodes CASSPGLAGFSTDTQYF. V is TRBV11-2 and J is TRBJ2-3; TRBD2 aligns across 12 bases. The trim removed 5 bases at V and 0 bases at J, leaving 6 bases unmatched. CDR1 and CDR2 from the germline V gene are SGHAT and FQNNGV. The CDR3 contains 17 residues.

V and J are TRBV7-8 and TRBJ1-2, with 9 nucleotides matching TRBD1. Germline CDR1 is SGHVS and CDR2 is FQNEAQ. Trimming took 2 bases from V and 7 from J; bases not matched to a gene: 5. This CDR3 contains 14 residues. CDR3 residues: CASSLLDRGGGYTF. CDR3 sequence (DNA): TGTGCCAGCAGCTTATTGGACAGGGGAGGTGGCTACACCTTC. The entire variable domain, with the rest obtained from reference TRBV7-8 and TRBJ1-2, is as follows: GAGVSQSPRYKVAKRGQDVALRCDPISGHVSLFWYQQALGQGPEFLTYFQNEAQLDKSGLPSDRFFAERPEGSVSTLKIQRTQQEDSAVYLCASSLLDRGGGYTFGSGTRLTVV.

This chain connects TRBV14 to TRBJ2-2, with a possible D match to TRBD1 (6 bases). The CDR3 runs to 14 residues. Germline V gene lookup returns CDR1 SGHDN and CDR2 FVKESK. V lost 4 bases to trimming and J lost 7 bases, with 13 bases between them. CDR3 sequence (DNA): TGTGCCAGCAGCCCCGAAAGGGGGATCGGGGAGCTGTTTTTT. This encodes CASSPERGIGELFF.

The rearrangement joins TRBV6-5 to TRBJ2-2; D unclear. The V end was cut by 2 bases, the J end by 6 bases, with 10 bases between. CDR1 MNHEY and CDR2 SVGAGI come from the germline V gene. This CDR3 region has 14 residues. The CDR3 nucleotides are TGTGCCAGCAGTTACCAAGGCGGTCCCGGGGAGCTGTTTTTT. Encoded protein: CASSYQGGPGELFF.